The rows below give T cell receptor beta chains drawn from one sample of a study of T cells in Graves' hyperthyroidism and ophthalmopathy. MiXCR, applied by TCRdb to the multiplex PCR reads, yields one record per CDR3 protein. The repertoire holds more than 300,000 distinct CDR3 sequences, with about 17% as singletons. Specimen: blood. Source of these receptors: a woman in her thirties with Graves' hyperthyroidism that later progressed to Graves' ophthalmopathy. CDR3s leave out the opening cysteine and the closing phenylalanine or tryptophan. The D gene is left open where the match is weak. Clone size is stated in some rows and not others, as once, few, many or a class when expanded.

.,.,TRBV6-1,ASSRLVAETQY
TRBD2,.,TRBV15,ATSSLAGGSGELF
.,many,TRBV27,ASSPPTRGYT
.,many,TRBV28,ASTRGIGEKLF
.,.,TRBV4-1,ASSRTANGNEQF
.,.,TRBV20-1,SATFPRSPGQPQH
TRBD2,many,TRBV28,ASSFALKGLAGEETQY
TRBD1,many,TRBV5-1,ASSPSTFGTEFREQY
TRBD1,many,TRBV11-2,ASSFDREFPLH
.,many,TRBV27,ASSLSGYGNTEAF